The entry below gives a single T cell receptor beta chain sequence along with its context. Antigen specificity is unknown. The V gene's germline CDR1 is LNHDA and CDR2 SQIVND (reference sequence). CDR3 length: 15 amino acids. Between the trimmed V and J ends, which lost 1 base and 5 bases, there was a span of 14 bases. This specimen belongs to a study of cytomegalovirus exposure and HLA in healthy donors. Findings and limits, study-wide: Subsequent analysis showed first-cohort TCR clusters tending to co-occur in approximately 120 validation repertoires. It was reportedly the case that the classifier diagnosed cytomegalovirus status with high specificity and sensitivity. The authors listed over 150 TCR beta chains as cytomegalovirus-associated.

The donors were members of the validation cohort, which comprised about 120 subjects and was separate from the first cohort of 666 subjects. The method was immunoSEQ multiplex PCR; TCRdb's version includes in-frame clones alone and lacks a portion of them. This sample carries under 300,000 clones, about 86% of them seen once, and the ten largest clones take roughly 1.2%. This sequence was found in a woman under 40 in good health and CMV-seropositive. This chain connects TRBV19 to TRBJ1-2; no clear D gene. Sequencing input: PBMCs. CDR3 nucleotide sequence: TGTGCCAGTAGTATAGGAAGTCGAGGCAATTATGGCTACACCTTC. Translated, it gives CASSIGSRGNYGYTF.